The 21 T cell receptor beta chains given below trace back to one sample, sequenced in a study of tumor-infiltrating lymphocytes in localized non-small cell lung cancer. Some clones are missing from TCRdb's copy, which holds only in-frame ones; the method was immunoSEQ multiplex PCR. The profile shows about 14,000 clones, approximately 70% of them singletons. The sequenced material came from lung tumor tissue. These receptors were obtained from a human donor with non-small cell lung cancer.

The chain joins TRBV2 to TRBJ1-2; D is unclear. The CDR3 totals 10 residues. Germline V lookup: CDR1 SNHLY, CDR2 FYNNEI. CDR3 sequence reads: CVTGNYGYTF. Written as DNA, the CDR3 is TGTGTTACGGGAAACTATGGCTACACCTTC.

This clone has just a few counts. The chain is built from TRBV6-6 and TRBJ2-7; possible D gene TRBD2, 6 bases. The V end lost 7 bases, the J end lost 5 bases, and 9 bases lay between the germline ends. Germline loops: CDR1 MNHNY, CDR2 SVGAGI (reference sequence). This CDR3 contains 11 residues. CDR3 region: CASTWGDEQYF. The CDR3 DNA reads as TGTGCCAGCACGTGGGGGGACGAGCAGTACTTC.

This clone was seen more than once but under ten times. This sequence joins TRBV27 and TRBJ1-6; TRBD1 might be the D (6 bases). The CDR3 length is 16 residues. Trimming pared 2 bases from V and 0 bases from J, leaving 8 bases between. The germline gives CDR1 MNHEY, CDR2 SMNVEV (reference sequence). The CDR3 DNA is TGTGCCAGCAGTTTACAGGGGAGCTCCTATAATTCACCCCTCCACTTT. Its translation: CASSLQGSSYNSPLHF.

The rearrangement uses TRBV6-5 and TRBJ1-3; D uncertain. CDR3 length: 13 amino acids. Trimming cost V 4 bases and J 3 bases, with 7 bases left between them. In germline, CDR1 is MNHEY, CDR2 SVGAGI. In nucleotides, the CDR3 is TGTGCCAGCAGTTCCCCGGTTGGAAACACCATATATTTT. This encodes CASSSPVGNTIYF.

The J gene is TRBJ1-4, the V gene TRBV27; D is ambiguous. Germline V gene data show CDR1 as MNHEY and CDR2 as SMNVEV (reference sequence). The length of the CDR3 is 15 residues. Trimming cost V 6 bases and J 3 bases, with 14 bases left between them. CDR3 in amino acids: CASSRGRAANEKLFF. CDR3 DNA sequence: TGTGCCAGCAGCCGTGGCAGAGCGGCTAATGAAAAACTGTTTTTT.

The rearrangement uses TRBV4-1 and TRBJ1-1, with 9 bases matching TRBD1. Germline trimming cut 6 bases from V and 1 base from J; bases unmatched to any gene: 9. The CDR3 extends over 16 amino acids. Germline CDR1 is MGHRA and CDR2 is YSYEKL. CDR3 sequence reads: CASSWGDRDSNTEAFF. CDR3 sequence (DNA): TGCGCCAGCAGTTGGGGGGACAGGGATTCGAACACTGAAGCTTTCTTT.

This chain joins TRBV28 and TRBJ2-2; D gene ambiguous. Trimming cost V 8 bases and J 5 bases, with 15 bases left between them. The CDR3 covers 14 residues. The V gene's germline CDR1 is MDHEN and CDR2 SYDVKM. The CDR3 region has the DNA TGTGCCAGCCTTACCGGGCCTCGAACCGGGGAGCTGTTTTTT. Translated, it gives CASLTGPRTGELFF.

This clone has just one count. This chain connects TRBV2 to TRBJ2-1; the D is unclear. V was cut by 0 bases and J by 7 bases, with 10 bases left in between. CDR3 length: 14 residues. CDR1 is SNHLY and CDR2 is FYNNEI in the germline V gene. The CDR3 sequence: CASSEARLSNEQFF. The CDR3 nucleotides are TGTGCCAGCAGTGAAGCGCGGCTCTCTAATGAGCAGTTCTTC. Combining the CDR3 with reference TRBV2 and TRBJ2-1 gives the whole variable domain EPEVTQTPSHQVTQMGQEVILRCVPISNHLYFYWYRQILGQKVEFLVSFYNNEISEKSEIFDDQFSVERPDGSNFTLKIRSTKLEDSAMYFCASSEARLSNEQFFGPGTRLTVL.

V and J are TRBV12-5 and TRBJ2-1; TRBD2 agrees at 7 bases. Trimming cost V 3 bases and J 11 bases; bases outside gene matches: 31. CDR3 length: 21 residues. Germline V gene lookup returns CDR1 LGHNT and CDR2 FRNRAP. DNA of the CDR3: TGTGCTAGTGGTTTATTCTCCGCGGGAGAGTTCTCGCCCGCCCGCGAGGGGCAGCAGTTCTTC. Translating gives CASGLFSAGEFSPAREGQQFF. Drawing the rest from reference TRBV12-5 and TRBJ2-1, the complete variable domain is DARVTQTPRHKVTEMGQEVTMRCQPILGHNTVFWYRQTMMQGLELLAYFRNRAPLDDSGMPKDRFSAEMPDATLATLKIQPSEPRDSAVYFCASGLFSAGEFSPAREGQQFFGPGTRLTVL.

The CDR3 region has the DNA TGCGCCAGCAGCTTGGCCGGTCTGGGCACAGATACGCAGTATTTT. This sequence encodes CASSLAGLGTDTQYF. The gene calls are TRBV5-1 and TRBJ2-3; D ambiguous. The CDR3 covers 15 residues. Germline-derived CDR1 and CDR2 are SGHRS and YFSETQ. V was pared by 0 bases and J by 1 base, with 9 bases between. Using reference TRBV5-1 and TRBJ2-3 for the parts outside the CDR3, the full variable domain is KAGVTQTPRYLIKTRGQQVTLSCSPISGHRSVSWYQQTPGQGLQFLFEYFSETQRNKGNFPGRFSGRQFSNSRSEMNVSTLELGDSALYLCASSLAGLGTDTQYFGPGTRLTVL.

The V call is TRBV5-4, the J call TRBJ2-5; 9 bases fit TRBD1. The CDR3 spans 15 residues. CDR1 SGHNT and CDR2 YYREEE come from the germline V gene (reference sequence). J lost 4 bases, V lost 4 bases, and 8 bases had no gene match. The CDR3 region has the DNA TGTGCCAGCAGCCCTGACCCGACAGGGGGAGAGACCCAGTACTTC. Encoded protein: CASSPDPTGGETQYF.

The chain combines TRBV7-6 with TRBJ2-1; 9 nucleotides agree with TRBD2. CDR1 and CDR2 from the germline V gene are SGHVS and FNYEAQ. V was pared by 1 base and J by 10 bases, with 8 bases of the junction left unmatched. This CDR3 spans 15 amino acids. The CDR3: CASSLVPSGEGEQFF. The CDR3 nucleotides are TGTGCCAGCAGCTTAGTTCCTAGCGGGGAGGGGGAGCAGTTCTTC.

This clone was seen more than once but under ten times. The chain couples TRBV6-5 to TRBJ2-1, with 14 bases aligning to TRBD2. Losses at the gene ends were 6 bases for V and 9 bases for J; bases not matched to a gene: 7. The CDR3 contains 15 residues. The germline CDR1 and CDR2 sequences are MNHEY and SVGAGI. Here the CDR3 reads CASRWTSGRSGEQFF. The CDR3, as DNA: TGTGCCAGCAGGTGGACTAGCGGGAGGTCGGGTGAGCAGTTCTTC.

This clone has just a few counts. The rearrangement links TRBV11-2 to TRBJ2-7; D perhaps matches TRBD2 (6 bases). Trimming removed 0 bases from V and 5 bases from J, with 14 bases in between. The length of the CDR3 is 15 residues. Germline V CDR1 and CDR2: SGHAT, FQNNGV. The CDR3 is CASSLDGRLANEQYF. The CDR3 DNA follows: TGTGCCAGCAGCTTAGATGGGCGGCTAGCGAACGAGCAGTACTTC.

This chain joins TRBV4-3 and TRBJ1-2; a possible D gene is TRBD1 (5 bases). This CDR3 contains 14 residues. Germline CDR1 is LGHNA and CDR2 is YSLEER. The V gene lost 4 bases and the J gene lost 2 bases, with 11 bases spanning the gap. The CDR3 loop is CASSPTAINYGYTF. In nucleotides, the CDR3 is TGCGCCAGCAGCCCGACAGCAATCAACTATGGCTACACCTTC.

The V and J genes are TRBV13 and TRBJ2-6; the D gene is possibly TRBD2 (5 bases). The V and J ends lost 5 bases and 0 bases respectively, with 11 bases between them. Germline V gene sequence: CDR1 PRHDT, CDR2 FYEKMQ (reference sequence). This CDR3 spans 16 amino acids. CDR3 sequence (DNA): TGTGCCAGCAGCACCTCGGGATTCTCTGGGGCCAACGTCCTGACTTTC. Residues: CASSTSGFSGANVLTF.

This clone showed up just a few times. This chain connects TRBV5-1 to TRBJ2-3; perhaps D is TRBD1 or TRBD2 (6 bases each). Germline CDR1 reads SGHRS; CDR2 reads YFSETQ. V lost 3 bases and J 0 bases, leaving 14 bases between the germline ends. The CDR3 length is 16 residues. The CDR3: CASSSGRDTSTDTQYF. The DNA of the CDR3 is TGCGCCAGCAGCTCGGGGCGGGACACGAGCACAGATACGCAGTATTTT.

CDR3 in amino acids: CASSPPVGSGNTIYF. The CDR3 bases are TGTGCCAGCTCACCACCGGTGGGATCTGGAAACACCATATATTTT. V usage is TRBV18 and J usage is TRBJ1-3; D unclear. The CDR3 sequence is 15 residues long. Trimming stripped 0 bases from V and 1 base from J, with 7 bases between. Germline CDR1 and CDR2: KGHSH and LQKENI. The full variable domain, in which reference TRBV18 and TRBJ1-3 provide the parts outside the CDR3, is NAGVMQNPRHLVRRRGQEARLRCSPMKGHSHVYWYRQLPEEGLKFMVYLQKENIIDESGMPKERFSAEFPKEGPSILRIQQVVRGDSAAYFCASSPPVGSGNTIYFGEGSWLTVV.

This clone showed up just a few times. The CDR3 sequence is CASSRRNEQFF. The CDR3 nucleotides are TGTGCCAGCAGTAGAAGGAATGAGCAGTTCTTC. The rearrangement uses TRBV27 and TRBJ2-1; D remains unclear. V shed 5 bases and J shed 7 bases, with 6 bases lying between them. Germline V gene data show CDR1 as MNHEY and CDR2 as SMNVEV (reference sequence). The CDR3 runs to 11 residues.

The chain has TRBV11-3 and TRBJ2-1, with D possibly matching TRBD2 (7 bases). This CDR3 is 15 amino acids long. The V gene lost 0 bases and the J gene lost 2 bases, with 8 bases spanning the gap. The germline CDR1 and CDR2 sequences are SGHNT and YENEEA. CDR3 region: CASSLEGGAYNEQFF. CDR3 in DNA: TGTGCCAGCAGCTTAGAAGGGGGGGCCTACAATGAGCAGTTCTTC. Combining the CDR3 with reference TRBV11-3 and TRBJ2-1 gives the whole variable domain EAGVVQSPRYKIIEKKQPVAFWCNPISGHNTLYWYLQNLGQGPELLIRYENEEAVDDSQLPKDRFSAERLKGVDSTLKIQPAELGDSAVYLCASSLEGGAYNEQFFGPGTRLTVL.

In its sample, this clone was seen once. The rearrangement links TRBV2 to TRBJ2-4, with 9 bases identical to TRBD1. This CDR3 region has 14 residues. Losses at the gene ends were 6 bases for V and 5 bases for J; bases not matched to a gene: 5. CDR1 and CDR2 (germline): SNHLY, FYNNEI. The CDR3 region has the DNA TGTGCCAGCAGGGGACAGGGTCTGGAAAACATTCAGTACTTC. This gives the protein CASRGQGLENIQYF.